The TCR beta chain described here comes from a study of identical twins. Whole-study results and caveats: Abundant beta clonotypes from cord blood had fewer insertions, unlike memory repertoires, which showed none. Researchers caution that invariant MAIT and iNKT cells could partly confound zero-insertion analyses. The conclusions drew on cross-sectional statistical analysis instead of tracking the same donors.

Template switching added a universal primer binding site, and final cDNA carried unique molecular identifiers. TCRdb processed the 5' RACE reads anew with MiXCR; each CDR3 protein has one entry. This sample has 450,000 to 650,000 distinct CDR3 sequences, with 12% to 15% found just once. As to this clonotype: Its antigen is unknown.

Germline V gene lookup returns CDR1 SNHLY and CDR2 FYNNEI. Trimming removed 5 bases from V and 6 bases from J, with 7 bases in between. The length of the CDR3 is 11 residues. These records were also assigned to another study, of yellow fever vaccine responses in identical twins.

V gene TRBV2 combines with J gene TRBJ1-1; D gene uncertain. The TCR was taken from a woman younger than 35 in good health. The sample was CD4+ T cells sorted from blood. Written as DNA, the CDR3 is TGTGCCAGCAGTCGGATCGCTGAAGCTTTCTTT. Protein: CASSRIAEAFF.